This TCR beta chain came from a study of post-analysis software for immune sequencing data. This clonotype has just a few counts. What it binds is unknown. The TCR beta cDNA libraries contained unique molecular identifiers. Each CDR3 protein gets one entry after TCRdb re-called the PCR reads with MiXCR. The sample includes almost 700,000 distinct CDR3 sequences, 59% seen only once; the top ten take approximately 11%. Per the germline V gene, CDR1 is SGHDN and CDR2 is FVKESK. After removal of 5 bases from V and 1 base from J, the junction contained 5 bases not matched to a gene. CDR3 length: 15 amino acids. General study results and limits: Patients showed TRBV5-6, TRBV5-1 and TRBV20-1 among five TRBV segments more frequent than in controls. Batch-matched samples strongly co-clustered by F measure. Controls showed significantly higher normalized Chao1 diversity than did multiple sclerosis patients.

The TCR was taken from a girl aged 2 to 9 with multiple sclerosis. The specimen sequenced was blood. This chain links TRBV14 with TRBJ2-4, with 7 bases matching TRBD1. The CDR3 bases are TGTGCCAGCAGCTTTCCGGGACAGGCCAAAAACATTCAGTACTTC. Translation: CASSFPGQAKNIQYF.